This is a list of T cell receptor beta chains from one sample in a study of blood T cell repertoires in COVID-19. The method was immunoSEQ multiplex PCR; TCRdb's version includes in-frame clones alone and lacks a portion of them. The table records roughly 360,000 clones, about four fifths of them present only once. Sequenced material: peripheral blood. The receptors come from a human donor with acute or convalescent COVID-19. The donor label of this sample is uncertain. Both conserved end residues are part of each CDR3. Clone size, where shown, is once, few, many, or a class for clones that have expanded.

TRBV11-2	.	TRBJ2-3	CASSQQGRTDTQYF
TRBV4-1	.	TRBJ2-3	CASSQGVASGATDTQYF
TRBV19	.	TRBJ1-1	CASSIVMRSTDTEAFF
TRBV18	.	TRBJ1-3	CASSPLDYSGNTIYF
TRBV6-5	.	TRBJ1-1	CASMDRANTEAFF
TRBV28	.	TRBJ1-5	CASNRLGNQPQHF
TRBV19	.	TRBJ1-1	CAPARQRNGNTEAFF
TRBV29-1	.	TRBJ1-1	CSVGGQGGTEAFF
TRBV30	.	TRBJ2-5	CAWSGQGAETQYF
TRBV12-3/TRBV12-4	.	TRBJ2-1	CASRLQGYNEQFF
TRBV6-1	.	TRBJ1-1	CASSDPWTGGDTEAFF
TRBV5-1	.	TRBJ1-4	CASRPGGGEKLFF
TRBV7-2	few	TRBJ2-5	CASSPVAGGTQYF
TRBV18	.	TRBJ2-6	CASSPLKGGAAGANVLTF
TRBV6-5	.	TRBJ1-2	CASRSREPNYGYTF
TRBV7-9	.	TRBJ1-2	CASATDNYGYTF
TRBV19	.	TRBJ2-1	CASSSLAGGPLNEQFF
TRBV2	.	TRBJ1-5	CASTRTGNGNQPQHF
TRBV27	.	TRBJ1-5	CASSLSSGLSNQPQHF
TRBV3-1/TRBV3-2	.	TRBJ2-1	CASSQDLTNEQFF
TRBV18	.	TRBJ1-1	CASSATGENTEAFF
TRBV10-2	once	TRBJ1-1	CASRQDPNTEAFF
TRBV30	once	TRBJ2-7	CAWSVLVNEQYF
TRBV7-2	once	TRBJ2-1	CASSLDGTGSNEQFF
TRBV9	.	TRBJ2-1	CASSVEAGVSYNEQFF
TRBV6-5	few	TRBJ1-1	CASSRQLNTEAFF
TRBV11-2	.	TRBJ2-3	CASSLASITDTQYF
TRBV24-1	.	TRBJ2-1	CATSAQGSYNEQFF
TRBV18	.	TRBJ2-4	CASSPPPSLAKNIQYF
TRBV12-3/TRBV12-4	few	TRBJ1-6	CASKKTDNSPLHF
TRBV30	.	TRBJ2-2	CAWISVNTNTGELFF
TRBV6-5	many	TRBJ2-1	CASSYSRLAVPDEQFF
TRBV5-1	.	TRBJ2-1	CATRRTSGRYGEQFF
TRBV6-2/TRBV6-3	once	TRBJ2-1	CASSPLAGVRNEQFF
TRBV19	.	TRBJ1-5	CASMVREGQPQHF
TRBV2	.	TRBJ1-5	CASRMTGFSNQPQHF
TRBV7-9	.	TRBJ1-1	CASGQGPVAFF
TRBV19	.	TRBJ1-5	CASSMRDRAQPQHF
TRBV19	.	TRBJ1-5	CASSIIFPLYNQPQHF
TRBV14	.	TRBJ2-1	CASSQNPIAGGYNEQFF
TRBV7-4	.	TRBJ1-1	CASSSHRPPGYTEAFF
TRBV19	.	TRBJ2-1	CASSIGAGGRNEQFF
TRBV5-1	.	TRBJ1-2	CASSDGQGFYGYTF
TRBV29-1	few	TRBJ2-1	CSVEVSGNNEQFF
TRBV4-1	.	TRBJ2-3	CASSHFMLAGVADTQYF
TRBV6-1	.	TRBJ1-2	CASSEGVGSYGYTF
TRBV29-1	.	TRBJ1-1	CSVEQGRNTEAFF
TRBV12-3/TRBV12-4	few	TRBJ1-5	CASSIEGDQPQHF
TRBV15	.	TRBJ2-1	CATSTAYNEQFF
TRBV6-5	many	TRBJ1-2	CASSYDRVRGYTF
TRBV19	.	TRBJ1-2	CASSIESHGYTF
TRBV6-1	.	TRBJ2-7	CASSDPTNRGQYF
TRBV27	.	TRBJ2-1	CASSRTGLLNEQFF
TRBV7-6	.	TRBJ2-7	CASSPAADRVYEQYF
TRBV25-1	many	TRBJ2-3	CASSGPGSGDPRTDTQYF
TRBV7-2	.	TRBJ2-1	CASSLVGSGTGSSYNEQFF
TRBV2	.	TRBJ2-1	CASRGSGASNEQFF
TRBV15	.	TRBJ2-7	CATSPEWYYEQYF
TRBV4-2	.	TRBJ1-1	CASSLDRVANLPGMNTEAFF
TRBV6-5	few	TRBJ1-3	CASSYSGGSGNTIYF